Listed below are T cell receptor beta chains from one sample, sequenced in a study of cytomegalovirus exposure and HLA in healthy donors. Repertoires were generated with immunoSEQ multiplex PCR, while TCRdb's copy carries only in-frame clones and drops some. Of under 150,000 clones in the sample, approximately 80% were seen once. The specimen was PBMCs. The receptor set was obtained from a man aged 45-65 years in good health and CMV-seronegative. CDR3s include the opening cysteine and the closing phenylalanine or tryptophan.

>TRBV7-9
CASSPAGGATYNEQFF
>TRBV7-6
CASSLTSQGASPLHF
>TRBV7-9
CASSSPGQGEKLFF
>TRBV5-1
CASSPSGSAIPLAKNIQYF
>TRBV2
CASTLRRGFGNEKLFF
>TRBV4-2
CASSQELAGGLQGDTQYF
>TRBV5-1
CAGSLARKETQYF
>TRBV7-7
CASSSFRDRGHTKNTGELFF
>TRBV30
CAWSAGGNEKLFF
>TRBV30
CAWSVEGTTLFF
>TRBV6-6
CASSYFSGDSVYEQYF
>TRBV5-1
CASSLSYGQGGEKLFF
>TRBV18
CASSPGGDYGYTF
>TRBV9
CASSVTGGSEKLFF
>TRBV5-8
CASSLARTLGEAFF
>TRBV7-2
CASSLVGTSGDNEQFF
>TRBV6-5
CASSSQVSYEQYF
>TRBV5-4
CASSSGLAGTSYEQYF
>TRBV7-9
CASSPPDRAHTEAFF
>TRBV30
CAWSLQTTGELFF
>TRBV9
CASSVGDSNQPQHF
>TRBV6-5
CASWTGGYGYTF